A single sample is the source of the 18 T cell receptor beta chains below, sequenced in a study of CD8 T cells in ankylosing spondylitis. The study's findings and limits: A TCR beta motif of eight highly homologous variants appeared characteristic of ankylosing spondylitis blood.

Antigen specificity for these receptors is unknown. TCRdb called the 5' RACE reads again in MiXCR, with one record for every CDR3 protein. The table includes about 750,000 distinct CDR3 sequences, 15% to 20% detected once. What was sequenced was blood, either unsorted or a sorted T cell fraction (not recorded which). Receptor source: a male donor with ankylosing spondylitis.

Turning to this clonotype: This may stem from a read error, because a much larger clone lies one nucleotide away. The V call is TRBV12-3 or TRBV12-4, the J call TRBJ2-1; either TRBD1 or TRBD2 may fit D (5 bases each). The CDR3 runs to 12 residues. CDR3 sequence reads: CANSLSSGRQFF. CDR3 bases: TGTGCCAACAGTTTATCCTCGGGACGGCAGTTCTTC.

This clonotype has only a few counts. The CDR3 coding sequence is TGCGCCAGCGCCCGGGGGGACCCAGATACGCAGTATTTT. This codes for CASARGDPDTQYF. This sequence joins TRBV5-1 and TRBJ2-3, with 7 bases aligning to TRBD2. Per the germline V gene, CDR1 is SGHRS and CDR2 is YFSETQ. With V trimmed by 7 bases and J by 4 bases, 6 bases remained unmatched. The CDR3 runs 13 residues.

The V gene is TRBV4-1, the J gene TRBJ1-1; unclear D gene. V lost 0 bases to trimming and J lost 8 bases, with 10 bases between them. Germline V CDR1 and CDR2: MGHRA, YSYEKL. The CDR3 runs 13 residues. In DNA, the CDR3 is TGCGCCAGCAGCCAAGAGGACCCGAGGGAAGCTTTCTTT. Protein: CASSQEDPREAFF.

In this sample, this clonotype turned up a few times. J is TRBJ2-5 and V is TRBV20-1; TRBD2 agrees at 8 bases. The CDR3 is 13 residues long. With V trimmed by 6 bases and J by 5 bases, 8 bases remained unmatched. Germline values: CDR1 DFQATT, CDR2 SNEGSKA (reference sequence). DNA of the CDR3: TGCAGTGCGCAAACGGGGGGGCGGGAGACCCAGTACTTC. Its protein is CSAQTGGRETQYF.

The chain carries TRBV13 and TRBJ1-3, with D possibly matching TRBD1 (5 bases). With 4 bases removed from V and 1 base from J, the gap between germline ends came to 8 bases. Looked up from germline, CDR1 is PRHDT and CDR2 is FYEKMQ (reference sequence). The CDR3 extends over 14 amino acids. This CDR3 is CASSWGLSGNTIYF. DNA for the CDR3: TGTGCCAGCAGCTGGGGGTTATCTGGAAACACCATATATTTT.

This clonotype was counted between two and nine times. The genes are TRBV7-2 and TRBJ2-3; D is uncertain. CDR3 length equals 16 residues. CDR1 and CDR2 (germline): SGHTA, FQGNSA. V lost 5 bases and J 1 base, leaving 16 bases between the germline ends. The CDR3 loop reads CASSQVATPGTDTQYF. DNA for the CDR3: TGTGCCAGCAGCCAGGTGGCGACCCCTGGCACAGATACGCAGTATTTT. The complete variable domain, with remaining parts taken from reference TRBV7-2 and TRBJ2-3, reads GAGVSQSPSNKVTEKGKDVELRCDPISGHTALYWYRQSLGQGLEFLIYFQGNSAPDKSGLPSDRFSAERTGGSVSTLTIQRTQQEDSAVYLCASSQVATPGTDTQYFGPGTRLTVL.

The CDR3 sequence is CASSPPLRAIRTDTQYF. The CDR3 bases are TGTGCCAGCTCACCACCCCTTCGCGCGATCCGCACAGATACGCAGTATTTT. The chain combines TRBV18 with TRBJ2-3; D is unclear. The CDR3 sequence is 17 residues long. Trimming removed 0 bases from V and 1 base from J, with 14 bases in between. Looked up from germline, CDR1 is KGHSH and CDR2 is LQKENI.

This clonotype has ten or more counts. V is TRBV5-1 and J is TRBJ1-1, with D hard to call. The CDR3 covers 13 residues. The V gene's germline CDR1 is SGHRS and CDR2 YFSETQ. V was clipped by 4 bases and J by 5 bases, with 12 bases between them. CDR3 sequence reads: CASSLGSLTEAFF. Here the CDR3 DNA reads TGCGCCAGCAGCCTCGGTTCTTTAACTGAAGCTTTCTTT.

This clonotype came up many times. The chain joins TRBV12-3 or TRBV12-4 to TRBJ1-1; 7 bases are a match to TRBD1. Trimming cost V 6 bases and J 5 bases; bases outside gene matches: 9. The CDR3 is 14 amino acids. The CDR3 DNA is TGTGCCAGCAGCAAACACAGGGGCAGGACTGAAGCTTTCTTT. The encoded protein is CASSKHRGRTEAFF.

J is TRBJ2-7 and V is TRBV13; D gene ambiguous. V was shortened by 4 bases and J by 0 bases, with 10 bases between the two germline ends. The CDR3 spans 14 residues. Per germline, CDR1 PRHDT and CDR2 FYEKMQ (reference sequence). The CDR3, as DNA: TGTGCCAGCAGCTCTAGGATACACTCCTACGAGCAGTACTTC. Translation: CASSSRIHSYEQYF.

The count of this clonotype is one. The rearrangement joins TRBV6-1 to TRBJ2-2, with a weak D call TRBD2 (5 bases). V lost 6 bases, J lost 6 bases, and 11 bases lay in between. The V gene's germline CDR1 is MNHNS and CDR2 SASEGT. The CDR3 spans 13 residues. The CDR3 spells CASSRTSSGELFF. The CDR3 region has the DNA TGTGCCAGCAGCCGGACTTCTTCCGGGGAGCTGTTTTTT.

In DNA form, the CDR3 reads TGTGCCAGTAGAGAACAGGGGTCCGGGGCCAACGTCCTGACTTTC. The encoded protein is CASREQGSGANVLTF. This chain links TRBV19 with TRBJ2-6; 7 bases line up with TRBD1. The ends lost 6 bases at V and 4 bases at J; junction bases unmatched: 6. Germline-derived CDR1 and CDR2 are LNHDA and SQIVND (reference sequence). The CDR3 runs to 15 residues. The full variable domain, with the rest looked up from reference TRBV19 and TRBJ2-6, is DGGITQSPKYLFRKEGQNVTLSCEQNLNHDAMYWYRQDPGQGLRLIYYSQIVNDFQKGDIAEGYSVSREKKESFPLTVTSAQKNPTAFYLCASREQGSGANVLTFGAGSRLTVL.

This clonotype was seen a single time. This chain joins TRBV29-1 and TRBJ1-2, with D maybe TRBD1 (5 bases). This CDR3 has 13 residues. Trimming cost V 7 bases and J 6 bases, with 18 bases left between them. CDR1 is SQVTM, CDR2 ANQGSEA, per germline. The CDR3: CSASQGAANGYTF. In DNA, the CDR3 is TGCAGCGCCTCCCAAGGGGCAGCAAATGGCTACACCTTC.

This sequence joins TRBV6-2 or TRBV6-3 and TRBJ2-2, with D unresolved. Trimming took 5 bases from V and 7 from J, leaving 11 bases between them. The germline V gene encodes CDR1 MNHEY and CDR2 SVGEGT. This CDR3 comprises 13 residues. This CDR3 is CASSAFRSGELFF. CDR3 in DNA: TGTGCCAGCAGTGCGTTTCGTAGCGGGGAGCTGTTTTTT.

The rearrangement uses TRBV7-9 and TRBJ2-3, with 11 bases fitting TRBD2. After removal of 6 bases from V and 2 bases from J, the junction contained 4 bases not matched to a gene. CDR1 and CDR2 (germline): SEHNR, FQNEAQ (reference sequence). The CDR3 has 15 residues. CDR3 amino acids: CASRASGGYTDTQYF. The CDR3, as DNA: TGTGCCAGCAGGGCTAGCGGGGGGTACACAGATACGCAGTATTTT.

The CDR3: CSGGERSGEQYF. The CDR3 region has the DNA TGCAGCGGTGGCGAGAGGTCGGGCGAGCAGTACTTC. The chain joins TRBV29-1 to TRBJ2-7; no firm D call. The CDR3 consists of 12 residues. Germline CDR1 is SQVTM and CDR2 is ANQGSEA. Trimming took off 7 bases at V and 6 bases at J, with 16 bases between the two ends.

The genes are TRBV4-2 and TRBJ2-7; D call uncertain. V shed 0 bases and J shed 5 bases, with 11 bases lying between them. CDR1 and CDR2 from the germline V gene are LGHNA and YNFKEQ. The CDR3 is 14 residues long. The CDR3 protein is CASSQDVADDEQYF. CDR3 DNA: TGTGCCAGCAGCCAAGATGTGGCAGACGACGAGCAGTACTTC.

The chain is built from TRBV5-1 and TRBJ1-1; 7 nucleotides line up with TRBD1. Germline assignment: CDR1 SGHRS and CDR2 YFSETQ. J gave up 8 bases and V 5 bases, and 3 bases lay outside the gene matches. This CDR3 region has 11 residues. The CDR3 protein is CASRRDREAFF. The DNA for the CDR3 is TGCGCCAGCAGGAGGGACAGAGAAGCTTTCTTT.